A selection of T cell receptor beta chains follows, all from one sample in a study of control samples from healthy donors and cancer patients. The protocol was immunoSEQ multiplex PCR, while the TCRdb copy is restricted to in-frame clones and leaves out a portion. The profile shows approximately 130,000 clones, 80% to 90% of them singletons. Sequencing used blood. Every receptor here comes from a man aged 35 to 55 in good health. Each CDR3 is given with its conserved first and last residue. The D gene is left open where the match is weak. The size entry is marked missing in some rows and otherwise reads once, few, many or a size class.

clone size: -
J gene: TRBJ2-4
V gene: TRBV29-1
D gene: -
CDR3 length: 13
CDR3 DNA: TGCAGCGTTGGGGGGGACAGCAAAAACATTCAGTACTTC
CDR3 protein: CSVGGDSKNIQYF

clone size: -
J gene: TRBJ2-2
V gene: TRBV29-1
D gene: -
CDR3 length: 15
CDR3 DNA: TGCAGCGTTGAAGATCTTGGGGGGTTCGGCGGGGAGCTGTTTTTT
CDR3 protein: CSVEDLGGFGGELFF

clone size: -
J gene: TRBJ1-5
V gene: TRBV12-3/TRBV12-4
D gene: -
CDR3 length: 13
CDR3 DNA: TGTGCCAGCAGTTTCTGGTCTGGACAGCCCCAGCATTTT
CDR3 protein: CASSFWSGQPQHF

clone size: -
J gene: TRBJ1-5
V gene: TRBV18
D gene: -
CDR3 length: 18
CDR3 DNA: TGTGCCAGCTCACCACCTTGGGGGTCTTCGGGAATCAATCAGCCCCAGCATTTT
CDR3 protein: CASSPPWGSSGINQPQHF

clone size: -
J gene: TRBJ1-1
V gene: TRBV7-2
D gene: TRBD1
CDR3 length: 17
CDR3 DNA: TGTGCCAGCAGCCCTGGGACAGGGGGAGTCATGAACACTGAAGCTTTCTTT
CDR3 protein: CASSPGTGGVMNTEAFF

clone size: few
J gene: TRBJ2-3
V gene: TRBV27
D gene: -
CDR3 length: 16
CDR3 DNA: TGTGCCAGCAGTTTTTGGACCGGGACTAGCACAGATACGCAGTATTTT
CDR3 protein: CASSFWTGTSTDTQYF

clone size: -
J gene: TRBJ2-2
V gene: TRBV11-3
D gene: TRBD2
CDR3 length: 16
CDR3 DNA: TGTGCCAGCAGCTGGGGAGCGGGGGGGAACGCCGGGGAGCTGTTTTTT
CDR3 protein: CASSWGAGGNAGELFF

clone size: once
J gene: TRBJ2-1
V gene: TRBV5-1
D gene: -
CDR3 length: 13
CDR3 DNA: TGCGCCAGCAGCCCCGGAGTTGTCGAGGGGCAGTTCTTC
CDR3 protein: CASSPGVVEGQFF

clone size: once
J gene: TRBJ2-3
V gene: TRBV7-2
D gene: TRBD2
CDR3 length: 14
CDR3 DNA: TGTGCCAGCAGCGGGGACTATAGCACAGATACGCAGTATTTT
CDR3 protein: CASSGDYSTDTQYF

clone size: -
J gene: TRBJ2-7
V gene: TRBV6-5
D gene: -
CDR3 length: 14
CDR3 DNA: TGTGCCAGCAGTACTACGGTGTCCTCCTACGAGCAGTACTTC
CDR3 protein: CASSTTVSSYEQYF

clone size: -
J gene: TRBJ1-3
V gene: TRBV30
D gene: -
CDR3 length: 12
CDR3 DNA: TGTGCCTGGACAGAGGGCCGAGACACCATATATTTT
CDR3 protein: CAWTEGRDTIYF

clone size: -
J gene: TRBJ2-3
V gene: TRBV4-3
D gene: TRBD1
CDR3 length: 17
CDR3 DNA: TGCGCCAGCAGCCAAGCCCCGGGACAGGGTATCGCAGATACGCAGTATTTT
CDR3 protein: CASSQAPGQGIADTQYF

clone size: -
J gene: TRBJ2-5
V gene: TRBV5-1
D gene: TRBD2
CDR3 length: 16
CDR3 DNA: TGCGCCAGCAGCTTGGCGCCTAGCGGGGGCCAAGAGACCCAGTACTTC
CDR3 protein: CASSLAPSGGQETQYF

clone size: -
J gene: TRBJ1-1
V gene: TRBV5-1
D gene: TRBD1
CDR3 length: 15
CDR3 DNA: TGCGCCAGCAGCCCGGTGGCAGGGGGGGAAACTGAAGCTTTCTTT
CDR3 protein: CASSPVAGGETEAFF

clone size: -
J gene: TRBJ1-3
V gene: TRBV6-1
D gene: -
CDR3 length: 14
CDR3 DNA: TGTGCCAGCAGGGAACTGGTCTCTGGAAACACCATATATTTT
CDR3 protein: CASRELVSGNTIYF

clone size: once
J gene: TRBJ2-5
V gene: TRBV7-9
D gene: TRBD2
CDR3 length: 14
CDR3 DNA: TGTGCCAGCAGCGTTAGCGGGGCTCAAGAGACCCAGTACTTC
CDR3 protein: CASSVSGAQETQYF

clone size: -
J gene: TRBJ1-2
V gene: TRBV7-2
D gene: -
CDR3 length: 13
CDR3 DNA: TGTGCCAGCAGCTCCCAGCCTCGGTATGGCTACACCTTC
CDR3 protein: CASSSQPRYGYTF

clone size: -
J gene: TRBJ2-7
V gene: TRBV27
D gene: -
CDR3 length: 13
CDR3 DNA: TGTGCCAGCAGTTTGGTCAGCTCCTACGAGCAGTACTTC
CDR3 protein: CASSLVSSYEQYF

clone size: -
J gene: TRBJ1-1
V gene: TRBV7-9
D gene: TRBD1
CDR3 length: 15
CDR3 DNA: TGTGCCAGCAGCTACCGGACAGGCTTGAACACTGAAGCTTTCTTT
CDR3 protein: CASSYRTGLNTEAFF

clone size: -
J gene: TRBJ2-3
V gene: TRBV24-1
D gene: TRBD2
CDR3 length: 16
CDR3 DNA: TGTGCCACCAGTGATTTGCGGGGGGGGGACACAGATACGCAGTATTTT
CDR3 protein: CATSDLRGGDTDTQYF

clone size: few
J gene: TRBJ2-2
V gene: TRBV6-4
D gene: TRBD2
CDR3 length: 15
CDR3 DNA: TGTGCCAGCAGTGCGCTAGCGGGGGGCACCGGGGAGCTGTTTTTT
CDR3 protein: CASSALAGGTGELFF

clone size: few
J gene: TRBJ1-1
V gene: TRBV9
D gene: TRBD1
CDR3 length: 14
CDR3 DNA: TGTGCCAGCAGCAAGGGGACAGGGGATTATGAAGCTTTCTTT
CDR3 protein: CASSKGTGDYEAFF

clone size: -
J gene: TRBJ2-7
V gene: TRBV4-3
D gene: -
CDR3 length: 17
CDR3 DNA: TGCGCCAGCAGCCAGAGAGTCACTTCCGAGAGCTCCTACGAGCAGTACTTC
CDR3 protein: CASSQRVTSESSYEQYF

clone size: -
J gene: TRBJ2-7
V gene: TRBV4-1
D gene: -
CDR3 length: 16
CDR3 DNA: TGCGCCAGCAGCCAAGGTAACAGGGACCTCCATTACGAGCAGTACTTC
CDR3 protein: CASSQGNRDLHYEQYF

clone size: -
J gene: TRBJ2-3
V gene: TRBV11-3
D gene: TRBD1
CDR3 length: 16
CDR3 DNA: TGTGCCAGCAGATCTAGGGACAGAGCTAGCACAGATACGCAGTATTTT
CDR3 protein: CASRSRDRASTDTQYF

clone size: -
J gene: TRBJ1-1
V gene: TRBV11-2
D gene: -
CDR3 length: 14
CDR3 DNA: TGTGCCAGCAGCTTAAACAGGGCCAACACTGAAGCTTTCTTT
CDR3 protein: CASSLNRANTEAFF

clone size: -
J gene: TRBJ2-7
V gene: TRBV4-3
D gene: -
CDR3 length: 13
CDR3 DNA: TGCGCCAGCAGCCAAGGACGGACCTACGAGCAGTACTTC
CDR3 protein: CASSQGRTYEQYF

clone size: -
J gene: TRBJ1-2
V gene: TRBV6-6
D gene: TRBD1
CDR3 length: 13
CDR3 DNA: TGTGCCAGCAGCCCGGGACAGAGCTATGGCTACACCTTC
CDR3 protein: CASSPGQSYGYTF

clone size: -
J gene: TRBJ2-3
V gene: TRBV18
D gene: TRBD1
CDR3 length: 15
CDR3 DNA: TGTGCCAGCTCACCAGGACAGGGTAACACAGATACGCAGTATTTT
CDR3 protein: CASSPGQGNTDTQYF

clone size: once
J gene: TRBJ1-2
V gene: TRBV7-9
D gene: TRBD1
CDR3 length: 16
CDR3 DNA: TGTGCCAGCAGCCCTCTGCCGGGACAGTTTAACTATGGCTACACCTTC
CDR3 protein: CASSPLPGQFNYGYTF

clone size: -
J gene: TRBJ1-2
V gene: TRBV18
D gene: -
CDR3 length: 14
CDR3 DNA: TGTGCCAGCTCACCTCCCGGGGAGGCCTATGGCTACACCTTC
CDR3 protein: CASSPPGEAYGYTF

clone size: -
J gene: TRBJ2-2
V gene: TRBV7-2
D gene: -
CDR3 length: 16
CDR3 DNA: TGTGCCAGCAGCTTATTTTCGGGGGCGGACACCGGGGAGCTGTTTTTT
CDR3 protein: CASSLFSGADTGELFF